This T cell receptor beta chain was identified during a study of cytotoxic CD8 clonotypes in ibrutinib-treated CLL. TCRdb's copy holds only in-frame clones and misses some; the assay was immunoSEQ multiplex PCR. Counted here are over 70,000 clones, around 84% occurring once; the ten biggest clones make up under 6%. The V end was cut by 5 bases, the J end by 2 bases, with 10 bases between. Germline V gives CDR1 LNHDA, CDR2 SQIVND (reference sequence). This CDR3 has 13 residues. The study's findings and limits: Exceeding age-matched healthy donors, baseline clonality also tracked the counts of circulating CD8+ T cells.

This clone was seen only once. Its antigen is still unknown. The origin of this receptor is a human donor with chronic lymphocytic leukemia. Sequenced here: PBMCs, sampled before ibrutinib treatment. This chain links TRBV19 with TRBJ2-7; the D gene could be TRBD1 or TRBD2 (5 bases each). CDR3 bases: TGTGCCAGTAGTCAGGGACCGACCTACGAGCAGTACTTC. Its protein is CASSQGPTYEQYF.